This T cell receptor beta chain was sequenced in a study of T cell changes during pregnancy in multiple sclerosis (dated by TCRdb to between 2018 and 2021). At the level of the whole study: In women with multiple sclerosis, the researchers looked at how the T cell repertoire shifted as pregnancy progressed.

Library preparation used the immunoSEQ multiplex PCR assay. The table comes from immuneACCESS by way of TCRdb, which keeps in-frame sequences with V and J called. Part of the clones is missing from these tables; in studies checked, under half for an unresolved V gene and the rest for unknown reasons. For this sample the table gives some 71,000 clones, of which around 92% were detected only once. Over 1.1% of the sample comes from the top ten. Concerning this clone: Its specific antigen is unknown. Base qualities were left out, and no much larger clone turns up one base away.

According to the germline V gene (reference sequence), CDR1 reads LNHDA and CDR2 reads SQIVND. V gives up 3 bases and J gives up 0 bases, and the segment between their germline ends measures 15 bases. Inclusive of the bounding cysteine and phenylalanine, the CDR3 is 17 residues long. Only CDR3 DNA remains: 51 bases, in frame from the first base. The chain links TRBV19 with TRBJ1-3; the D gene assignment is ambiguous. This TCR was sampled from a female donor with multiple sclerosis, enrolled in a pregnancy study. The sequencing used peripheral blood, collected after pregnancy. In nucleotide form, the sequence is TGTGCCAGTAGTATGGTAGCGGAGTCGACCTCTGGAAACACCATATATTTT. Translation gives CASSMVAESTSGNTIYF.